Shown below are 14 T cell receptor beta chains from a single sample sequenced in a study of blood T cell repertoires in COVID-19. The method was immunoSEQ multiplex PCR; TCRdb's version includes in-frame clones alone and lacks a portion of them. The table has about 160,000 clones, roughly 93% seen once. Source material: peripheral blood. The source is a woman in her forties or fifties with acute or convalescent COVID-19.

This clone came up once. CDR3 protein: CASSQAQGAKEKLFF. The CDR3 DNA is TGCGCCAGCAGCCAAGCACAGGGCGCCAAGGAAAAACTGTTTTTT. This chain uses TRBV4-1 with TRBJ1-4; D may be TRBD1 (6 bases). The CDR3 has 15 amino acids. The V gene lost 1 base and the J gene lost 8 bases, with 14 bases spanning the gap. Germline V lookup: CDR1 MGHRA, CDR2 YSYEKL.

This chain uses TRBV18 with TRBJ2-2, with 9 nucleotides matching TRBD1. V dropped 4 bases and J dropped 2; count of bases not matched to a gene: 5. The germline gives CDR1 KGHSH, CDR2 LQKENI. This CDR3 is 16 amino acids long. CDR3 loop: CASSLPGQGNTGELFF. The DNA for the CDR3 is TGTGCCAGCTCACTACCGGGACAGGGAAACACCGGGGAGCTGTTTTTT.

This clone has more than one count but fewer than ten. V gene TRBV18 combines with J gene TRBJ2-1; 7 bases agree with TRBD1. Germline lookup yields CDR1 KGHSH and CDR2 LQKENI. This CDR3 contains 15 residues. V lost 5 bases, J lost 4 bases, and 8 bases stayed unmatched. CDR3 nucleotide sequence: TGTGCCAGCTCATCCCAGACAGGGACATACAATGAGCAGTTCTTC. The encoded protein is CASSSQTGTYNEQFF.

The V gene is TRBV3-1 (or the pseudogene TRBV3-2), the J gene TRBJ1-4; a weak D match, TRBD1 (5 bases). CDR1 LGHDT and CDR2 YNNKEL come from the germline V gene (reference sequence). This CDR3 spans 15 amino acids. Trimming cost V 4 bases and J 4 bases, with 13 bases left between them. The CDR3 coding sequence is TGTGCCAGCAGCCCACTTGGGGCAGATAATGAAAAACTGTTTTTT. As protein: CASSPLGADNEKLFF.

The J gene is TRBJ2-1, the V gene TRBV9; D might be TRBD2 (5 bases). The germline gives CDR1 SGDLS, CDR2 YYNGEE. The V end lost 0 bases, the J end lost 6 bases, and 13 bases lay between the germline ends. This CDR3 contains 15 residues. CDR3 region: CASSVDQNEGNEQFF. DNA for the CDR3: TGTGCCAGCAGCGTAGACCAGAATGAGGGCAATGAGCAGTTCTTC.

The chain uses TRBV11-3 and TRBJ2-1; 7 bases map to TRBD2. This CDR3 has 12 residues. V lost 5 bases, J lost 10 bases, and 5 bases stayed unmatched. Germline lookup yields CDR1 SGHNT and CDR2 YENEEA. This CDR3 is CASSPQGGEQFF. For the CDR3, the DNA is TGTGCCAGCAGCCCTCAGGGAGGGGAGCAGTTCTTC.

The rearrangement uses TRBV9 and TRBJ2-7; weak D call: TRBD2 (7 bases). CDR3 length: 14 residues. Deletions cut 4 bases from V and 5 bases from J, with 16 bases between. Germline V gives CDR1 SGDLS, CDR2 YYNGEE. CDR3 nucleotide sequence: TGTGCCAGCAGCCCTAGGGGGGGAGGAAACGAGCAGTACTTC. Amino acids: CASSPRGGGNEQYF.

This chain connects TRBV29-1 to TRBJ1-2, with a weak D call TRBD1 (6 bases). Germline CDR1 reads SQVTM; CDR2 reads ANQGSEA. This CDR3 spans 16 amino acids. Trimming took off 3 bases at V and 0 bases at J, with 17 bases between the two ends. CDR3 protein: CSVESRQEKTNYGYTF. The DNA for the CDR3 is TGCAGCGTTGAGTCAAGACAGGAAAAAACTAACTATGGCTACACCTTC.

The rearrangement joins TRBV7-9 to TRBJ1-2; 8 bases fit TRBD1. V lost 1 base and J lost 8; bases outside the gene matches: 9. Germline V gene data show CDR1 as SEHNR and CDR2 as FQNEAQ (reference sequence). This CDR3 spans 15 amino acids. The CDR3 region has the DNA TGTGCCAGCAGCTTAGAGACAGGGGCGGTGGAAGGCTACACCTTC. Amino acids: CASSLETGAVEGYTF.

The chain employs TRBV9 and TRBJ2-7, with D perhaps assigned TRBD1 or TRBD2 (5 bases each). The CDR3 is 14 residues long. Germline CDR1 is SGDLS and CDR2 is YYNGEE. The germline V and J ends were trimmed by 4 bases and 2 bases, with 13 bases remaining between them. The CDR3 here is CASSLEGNPYEQYF. DNA for the CDR3: TGTGCCAGCAGCCTAGAGGGGAACCCCTACGAGCAGTACTTC.

The V and J genes are TRBV19 and TRBJ1-1; 7 positions match TRBD1. CDR1 and CDR2 from the germline V gene are LNHDA and SQIVND (reference sequence). CDR3 size: 14 residues. V gave up 6 bases and J gave up 4 bases; unmatched junction bases: 8. The CDR3 sequence is CASRGETGSTEAFF. DNA for the CDR3: TGTGCCAGTAGAGGTGAGACAGGGAGCACTGAAGCTTTCTTT.

This chain connects TRBV24-1 to TRBJ2-2, with 10 bases lining up with TRBD1. The CDR3 sequence is 15 residues long. The germline V gene encodes CDR1 KGHDR and CDR2 SFDVKD. With 4 bases clipped from V and 6 bases from J, the junction kept 4 bases outside the gene matches. The CDR3 DNA reads TGTGCCACCAGTGACCACGACAGGGGGCCCGGGGAGCTGTTTTTT. This encodes CATSDHDRGPGELFF.

This clone has only one observation. V and J are TRBV25-1 and TRBJ2-1, with D unresolved. This CDR3 spans 12 amino acids. V was clipped by 0 bases and J by 6 bases, with 3 bases between them. In germline, CDR1 is MGHDK, CDR2 SYGVNS. The CDR3 DNA sequence: TGTGCCAGCAGTGAATACGGCAATGAGCAGTTCTTC. Its protein product is CASSEYGNEQFF.

The CDR3, as DNA: TGTGCCAGCAGGACCCCGGACAGCTACGAGCAGTACTTC. It yields the protein CASRTPDSYEQYF. This chain connects TRBV5-6 to TRBJ2-7; perhaps TRBD1 as D (6 bases). V was shortened by 5 bases and J by 3 bases, with 12 bases between the two germline ends. The germline gives CDR1 SGHDT, CDR2 YYEEEE. The CDR3 extends over 13 amino acids.